The next 25 T cell receptor beta chains were all read from a single sample in a study of lymphopenia after photon versus proton radiotherapy. Profiling relied on immunoSEQ multiplex PCR, and the TCRdb table lists in-frame clones only, not all of them. The profile shows about 7,500 clones, around nine tenths of them singletons. The material was peripheral blood, obtained from a patient treated with photon-based radiotherapy. These receptors all stem from a woman in her 70s with pancreatic cancer.

The chain couples TRBV7-8 to TRBJ1-3; no definite D call. The germline V gene encodes CDR1 SGHVS and CDR2 FQNEAQ. Trimming removed 4 bases at V and 0 bases at J, with 13 bases between. This CDR3 is 16 amino acids long. The CDR3 DNA sequence: TGTGCCAGCAGCTCGCGCTCAGAGGTCTCTGGAAACACCATATATTTT. It yields the protein CASSSRSEVSGNTIYF.

This chain connects TRBV5-6 to TRBJ2-1; 7 nucleotides line up with TRBD2. Per the germline V gene, CDR1 is SGHDT and CDR2 is YYEEEE. V was clipped by 1 base and J by 2 bases; unmatched bases: 3. The CDR3 is 15 residues long. CDR3 DNA: TGTGCCAGCAGCTTGCCGGGAGGAACCTACAATGAGCAGTTCTTC. Its protein product is CASSLPGGTYNEQFF.

The V call is TRBV11-2, the J call TRBJ2-7; D is unclear. Germline-derived CDR1 and CDR2 are SGHAT and FQNNGV. The V end was cut by 2 bases, the J end by 3 bases, with 11 bases between. This CDR3 region has 14 residues. CDR3 sequence: CASSLSGTLYEQYF. As DNA, the CDR3 is TGTGCCAGCAGCTTATCGGGCACACTCTACGAGCAGTACTTC. The complete variable domain, with remaining parts taken from reference TRBV11-2 and TRBJ2-7, reads EAGVAQSPRYKIIEKRQSVAFWCNPISGHATLYWYQQILGQGPKLLIQFQNNGVVDDSQLPKDRFSAERLKGVDSTLKIQPAKLEDSAVYLCASSLSGTLYEQYFGPGTRLTVT.

The chain recombines TRBV5-1 with TRBJ2-5; 15 nucleotides match TRBD2. Germline lookup yields CDR1 SGHRS and CDR2 YFSETQ. The CDR3 length is 16 residues. V lost 0 bases to trimming and J lost 4 bases; unmatched junction nucleotides: 1. CDR3 region: CASSLAGLAGGETQYF. The DNA of the CDR3 is TGCGCCAGCAGCTTGGCGGGACTAGCGGGAGGAGAGACCCAGTACTTC.

This chain joins TRBV6-1 and TRBJ2-1, with 14 bases that match TRBD2. Germline CDR1 is MNHNS and CDR2 is SASEGT. Unmatched junction bases numbered 7, after V lost 1 base and J lost 8 bases. The CDR3 contains 17 residues. The CDR3 coding sequence is TGTGCCAGCAGTGAAGGCGTAGGACTAGCGGGAGGTGATGAGCAGTTCTTC. Translating it yields CASSEGVGLAGGDEQFF.

This clone was counted a single time. This chain uses TRBV7-6 with TRBJ2-1, with 7 bases identical to TRBD1. This CDR3 has 15 residues. The trim removed 1 base at V and 4 bases at J, leaving 4 bases unmatched. Per germline, CDR1 SGHVS and CDR2 FNYEAQ. The DNA for the CDR3 is TGTGCCAGCAGCTTAGTTCTGGGACAGTACAATGAGCAGTTCTTC. Its translation: CASSLVLGQYNEQFF.

This rearrangement joins TRBV5-1 to TRBJ2-1, with 14 nucleotides matching TRBD2. Germline V gene data show CDR1 as SGHRS and CDR2 as YFSETQ. V dropped 5 bases and J dropped 4; count of bases not matched to a gene: 8. The CDR3 contains 17 residues. The CDR3 region is CASSPGLAGVGYNEQFF. The CDR3 coding sequence is TGCGCCAGCAGTCCGGGACTAGCGGGAGTCGGTTACAATGAGCAGTTCTTC. The whole variable domain, remainder taken from reference TRBV5-1 and TRBJ2-1, is KAGVTQTPRYLIKTRGQQVTLSCSPISGHRSVSWYQQTPGQGLQFLFEYFSETQRNKGNFPGRFSGRQFSNSRSEMNVSTLELGDSALYLCASSPGLAGVGYNEQFFGPGTRLTVL.

The V gene is TRBV19, the J gene TRBJ1-2, with TRBD1 matching over 7 bases. This CDR3 has 17 residues. The germline V gene encodes CDR1 LNHDA and CDR2 SQIVND (reference sequence). With V trimmed by 5 bases and J by 4 bases, 16 bases remained unmatched. CDR3 coding DNA: TGTGCCAGTAGTGACCGGGACAGACTTTATTGGAGCTATGGCTACACCTTC. Translating it yields CASSDRDRLYWSYGYTF.

This clone was seen a handful of times. CDR3 protein: CASSQSYRGTYNEQFF. The DNA of the CDR3 is TGCGCCAGCAGCCAAAGTTACAGGGGGACCTACAATGAGCAGTTCTTC. The V gene is TRBV4-3, the J gene TRBJ2-1; 8 bases align to TRBD1. V dropped 2 bases and J dropped 2; count of bases not matched to a gene: 5. CDR3 length equals 16 residues. CDR1 LGHNA and CDR2 YSLEER come from the germline V gene.

The chain links TRBV4-1 to TRBJ2-3; D unclear. V gave up 0 bases and J gave up 1 base, with 11 bases separating them. The CDR3 is made up of 16 amino acids. Per germline, CDR1 MGHRA and CDR2 YSYEKL. The CDR3 here is CASSQEIADRTDTQYF. In DNA form, the CDR3 reads TGCGCCAGCAGCCAAGAGATCGCGGACCGCACAGATACGCAGTATTTT.

This clone was recorded a few times. The gene calls are TRBV27 and TRBJ1-2; TRBD1 matches at 8 bases. The V segment lost 6 bases and the J segment 1 base; nucleotides outside the gene matches: 1. This CDR3 comprises 13 residues. Germline V gene sequence: CDR1 MNHEY, CDR2 SMNVEV (reference sequence). The CDR3 nucleotides are TGTGCCAGCAGGGGACAGGTTAACTATGGCTACACCTTC. Translation: CASRGQVNYGYTF.

The chain links TRBV4-3 to TRBJ2-7; TRBD2 agrees at 9 bases. Trimming removed 4 bases from V and 5 bases from J; junction bases left unmatched: 9. This CDR3 is built from 15 residues. Germline lookup yields CDR1 LGHNA and CDR2 YSLEER. CDR3 sequence reads: CASSLTGTSPHEQYF. In nucleotides, the CDR3 is TGCGCCAGCAGCCTAACCGGGACTAGCCCCCACGAGCAGTACTTC.

The chain is built from TRBV7-8 and TRBJ2-5; no reliable D call. The CDR3 has 14 residues. Trimming pared 5 bases from V and 2 bases from J, leaving 12 bases between. CDR1 SGHVS and CDR2 FQNEAQ come from the germline V gene. CDR3 sequence (DNA): TGTGCCAGCAGCCCACCGGCTCTGCAAGAGACCCAGTACTTC. Its protein is CASSPPALQETQYF.

The CDR3 DNA is TGTGCCAGTAGTATACGAAATACGCAGTATTTT. This encodes CASSIRNTQYF. The rearrangement uses TRBV19 and TRBJ2-3; D remains unclear. V was pared by 2 bases and J by 7 bases, with 4 bases between. Germline V gene data show CDR1 as LNHDA and CDR2 as SQIVND (reference sequence). The CDR3 runs 11 residues.

The CDR3 is CAWSVPLNTEAFF. Written as DNA, the CDR3 is TGTGCCTGGAGTGTACCCCTGAACACTGAAGCTTTCTTT. The J gene is TRBJ1-1, the V gene TRBV30; D ambiguous. The CDR3 contains 13 residues. V was clipped by 0 bases and J by 0 bases, with 5 bases between them. Per germline, CDR1 GTSNPN and CDR2 SVGIG (reference sequence). The whole variable domain, filled in from reference TRBV30 and TRBJ1-1, reads SQTIHQWPATLVQPVGSPLSLECTVEGTSNPNLYWYRQAAGRGLQLLFYSVGIGQISSEVPQNLSASRPQDRQFILSSKKLLLSDSGFYLCAWSVPLNTEAFFGQGTRLTVV.

This chain connects TRBV9 to TRBJ1-1, with a possible D match to TRBD1 (5 bases). Germline assignment: CDR1 SGDLS and CDR2 YYNGEE. Trimming stripped 3 bases from V and 3 bases from J, with 18 bases between. There are 16 residues in the CDR3. This CDR3 reads CASSAEPGPSDTEAFF. CDR3 nucleotides: TGTGCCAGCAGCGCGGAGCCAGGGCCCTCGGACACTGAAGCTTTCTTT.

V usage is TRBV5-1 and J usage is TRBJ1-2; 8 bases are a match to TRBD1. V lost 4 bases and J lost 8; bases outside the gene matches: 7. Per germline, CDR1 SGHRS and CDR2 YFSETQ. This CDR3 comprises 13 residues. The CDR3 bases are TGCGCCAGCAGCGAATCACAGGGGGACGGCTACACCTTC. Its translation: CASSESQGDGYTF.

V gene TRBV19 combines with J gene TRBJ2-6, with 10 bases matching TRBD1. The CDR3 has 18 amino acids. Germline V lookup: CDR1 LNHDA, CDR2 SQIVND (reference sequence). V shed 4 bases and J 1 base; nucleotides not matched to a gene: 7. Here the CDR3 reads CASSTWDRGGSGANVLTF. Here the CDR3 DNA reads TGTGCCAGTAGTACCTGGGACAGGGGAGGGTCTGGGGCCAACGTCCTGACTTTC.

The chain has TRBV28 and TRBJ1-1; D not resolved. The V end was cut by 7 bases, the J end by 1 base, with 7 bases between. CDR1 MDHEN and CDR2 SYDVKM come from the germline V gene. CDR3 length: 12 amino acids. The CDR3 sequence: CASTSGNTEAFF. CDR3 nucleotides: TGTGCCAGCACGAGTGGGAACACTGAAGCTTTCTTT.

The rearrangement uses TRBV9 and TRBJ2-7; D is perhaps TRBD2 (7 bases). The CDR3 loop spans 15 amino acids. V shed 0 bases and J shed 5 bases, with 15 bases lying between them. Looked up from germline, CDR1 is SGDLS and CDR2 is YYNGEE. CDR3 loop: CASSVDGGALDEQYF. The CDR3 DNA follows: TGTGCCAGCAGCGTAGATGGGGGGGCCTTGGACGAGCAGTACTTC.

V usage is TRBV9 and J usage is TRBJ2-7, with TRBD1 identical over 7 bases. The CDR3 is made up of 14 amino acids. V dropped 3 bases and J dropped 2; count of bases not matched to a gene: 5. Per the germline V gene, CDR1 is SGDLS and CDR2 is YYNGEE. This CDR3 reads CASSGTGNTYEQYF. CDR3 nucleotides: TGTGCCAGCAGCGGGACAGGAAATACCTACGAGCAGTACTTC.

The chain is built from TRBV9 and TRBJ1-2, with TRBD1 as a possible D gene (5 bases). The ends were cut back, 4 bases at V and 4 bases at J, with 17 bases in the middle. This CDR3 has 15 amino acids. CDR1 and CDR2 (germline): SGDLS, YYNGEE. CDR3: CASSPGAMYGYGYTF. In nucleotides, the CDR3 is TGTGCCAGCAGCCCCGGGGCTATGTATGGCTATGGCTACACCTTC.

In this sample, this clone turned up a few times. The V gene is TRBV2, the J gene TRBJ1-5, with TRBD1 matching over 8 bases. This CDR3 region has 15 residues. Germline CDR1 reads SNHLY; CDR2 reads FYNNEI. V trimming: 5 bases; J trimming: 4 bases; junction bases outside the gene matches: 7. CDR3 coding DNA: TGTGCCAGCAGTAGAGACAGGGGAATAAATCAGCCCCAGCATTTT. Translated, it gives CASSRDRGINQPQHF.

The rearrangement uses TRBV20-1 and TRBJ2-5; no clear D gene. This CDR3 comprises 10 residues. The germline V and J ends were trimmed by 6 bases and 9 bases, with 11 bases remaining between them. Germline V gives CDR1 DFQATT, CDR2 SNEGSKA (reference sequence). The CDR3 region has the DNA TGCAGTGCCCCCCTTTCGGCCCAGTACTTC. It encodes CSAPLSAQYF.

V and J are TRBV4-3 and TRBJ2-7; tentative D call: TRBD1 (6 bases). Germline assignment: CDR1 LGHNA and CDR2 YSLEER. This CDR3 comprises 13 residues. V was shortened by 3 bases and J by 5 bases, with 11 bases between the two germline ends. CDR3 sequence reads: CASSHLRGDEQYF. The CDR3 nucleotides are TGCGCCAGCAGCCACCTCAGGGGCGACGAGCAGTACTTC.